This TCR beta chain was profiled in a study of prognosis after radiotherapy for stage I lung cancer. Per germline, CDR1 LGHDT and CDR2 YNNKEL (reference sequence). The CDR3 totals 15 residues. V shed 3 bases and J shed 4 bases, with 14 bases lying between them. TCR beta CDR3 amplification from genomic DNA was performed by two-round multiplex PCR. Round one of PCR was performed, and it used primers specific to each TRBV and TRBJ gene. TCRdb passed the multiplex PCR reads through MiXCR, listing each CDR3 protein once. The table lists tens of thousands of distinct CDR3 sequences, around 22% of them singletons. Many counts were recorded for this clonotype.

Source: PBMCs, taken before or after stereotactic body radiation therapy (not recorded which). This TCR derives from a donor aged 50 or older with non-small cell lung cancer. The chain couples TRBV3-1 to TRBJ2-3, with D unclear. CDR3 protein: CASSQRGTGADTQYF. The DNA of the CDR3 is TGTGCCAGCAGCCAGAGAGGTACTGGCGCAGATACGCAGTATTTT.